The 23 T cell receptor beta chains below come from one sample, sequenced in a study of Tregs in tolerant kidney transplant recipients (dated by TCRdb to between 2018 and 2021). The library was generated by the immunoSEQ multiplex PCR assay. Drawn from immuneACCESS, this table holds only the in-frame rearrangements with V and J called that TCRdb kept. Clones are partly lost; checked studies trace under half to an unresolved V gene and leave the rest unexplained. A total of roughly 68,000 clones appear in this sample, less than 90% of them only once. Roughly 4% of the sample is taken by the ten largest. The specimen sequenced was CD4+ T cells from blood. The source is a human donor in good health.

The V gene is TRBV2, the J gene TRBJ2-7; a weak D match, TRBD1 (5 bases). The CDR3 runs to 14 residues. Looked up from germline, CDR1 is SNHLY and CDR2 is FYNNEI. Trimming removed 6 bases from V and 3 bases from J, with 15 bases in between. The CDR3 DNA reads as TGTGCCAGCAGGTCGACAGTACAACGCTACGAGCAGTACTTC. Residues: CASRSTVQRYEQYF.

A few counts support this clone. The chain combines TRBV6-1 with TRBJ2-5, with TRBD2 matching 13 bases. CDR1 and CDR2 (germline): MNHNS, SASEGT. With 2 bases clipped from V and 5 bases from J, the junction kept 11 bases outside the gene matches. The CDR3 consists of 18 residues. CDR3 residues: CASSESGLAGAGGETQYF. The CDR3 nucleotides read TGTGCCAGCAGTGAAAGTGGACTAGCGGGAGCAGGTGGGGAGACCCAGTACTTC.

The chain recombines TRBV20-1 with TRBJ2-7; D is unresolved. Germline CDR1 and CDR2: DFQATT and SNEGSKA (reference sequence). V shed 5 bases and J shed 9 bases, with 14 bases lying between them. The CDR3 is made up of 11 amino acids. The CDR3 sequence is CSASLTDGQYF. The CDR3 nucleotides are TGCAGTGCTTCCCTCACCGACGGGCAGTACTTC.

The CDR3 loop is CASRNTLGTSGKETQYF. CDR3 nucleotides: TGTGCCAGTAGGAACACCTTAGGGACTAGCGGGAAAGAGACCCAGTACTTC. V and J are TRBV19 and TRBJ2-5; TRBD2 agrees at 13 bases. J was trimmed by 3 bases and V by 6 bases; bases with no gene match: 10. Germline assignment: CDR1 LNHDA and CDR2 SQIVND (reference sequence). The CDR3 contains 17 residues.

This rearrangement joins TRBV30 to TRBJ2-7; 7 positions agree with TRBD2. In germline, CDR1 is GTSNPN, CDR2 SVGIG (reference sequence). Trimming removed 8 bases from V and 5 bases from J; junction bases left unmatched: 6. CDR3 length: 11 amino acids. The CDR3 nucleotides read TGTGCCCAGACTAGCCTCAACGAGCAGTACTTC. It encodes CAQTSLNEQYF.

This CDR3 is CASSYGGSYSGNTIYF. CDR3 nucleotide sequence: TGTGCCAGCAGTTACGGTGGGAGCTATTCTGGAAACACCATATATTTT. This rearrangement joins TRBV6-5 to TRBJ1-3; D is unresolved. The V end was cut by 2 bases, the J end by 1 base, with 12 bases between. Germline V gives CDR1 MNHEY, CDR2 SVGAGI. The CDR3 runs to 16 residues.

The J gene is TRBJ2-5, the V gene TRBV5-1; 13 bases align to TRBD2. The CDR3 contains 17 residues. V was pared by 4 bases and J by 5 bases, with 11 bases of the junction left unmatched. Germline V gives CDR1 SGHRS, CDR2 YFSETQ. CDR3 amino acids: CASSHFGLAGAGETQYF. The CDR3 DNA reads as TGCGCCAGCAGCCATTTCGGACTAGCGGGGGCCGGGGAGACCCAGTACTTC.

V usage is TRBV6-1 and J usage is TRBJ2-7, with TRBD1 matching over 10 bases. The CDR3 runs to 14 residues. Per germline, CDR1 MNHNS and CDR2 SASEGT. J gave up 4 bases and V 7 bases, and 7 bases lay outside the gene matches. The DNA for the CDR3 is TGTGCCAGCAATGGACAGGGGGGCTTGTACGAGCAGTACTTC. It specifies CASNGQGGLYEQYF.

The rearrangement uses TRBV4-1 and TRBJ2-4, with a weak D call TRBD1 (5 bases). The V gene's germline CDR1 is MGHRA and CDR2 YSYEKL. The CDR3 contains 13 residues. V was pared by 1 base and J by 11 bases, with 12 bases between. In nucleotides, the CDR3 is TGCGCCAGCAGCCAAGTTCCAAGGGGCGTTCAGTACTTC. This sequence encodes CASSQVPRGVQYF.

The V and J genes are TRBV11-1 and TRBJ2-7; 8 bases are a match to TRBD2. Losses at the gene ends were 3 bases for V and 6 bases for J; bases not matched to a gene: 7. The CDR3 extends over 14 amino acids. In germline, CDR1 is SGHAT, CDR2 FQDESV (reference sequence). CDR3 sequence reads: CASSFDSGVGEQYF. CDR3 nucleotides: TGTGCCAGCAGCTTTGATAGCGGGGTCGGCGAGCAGTACTTC.

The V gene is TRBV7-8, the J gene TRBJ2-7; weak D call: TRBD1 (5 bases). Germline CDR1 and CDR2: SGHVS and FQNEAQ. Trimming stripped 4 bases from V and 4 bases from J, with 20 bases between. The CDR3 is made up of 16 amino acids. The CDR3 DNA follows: TGTGCCAGCAGCTCTTGGCCCCGGCAGGGTGGTTACGAGCAGTACTTC. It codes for CASSSWPRQGGYEQYF.

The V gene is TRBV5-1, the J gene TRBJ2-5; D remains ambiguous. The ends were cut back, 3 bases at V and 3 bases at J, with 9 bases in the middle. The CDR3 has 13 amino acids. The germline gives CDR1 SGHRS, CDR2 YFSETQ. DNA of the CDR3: TGCGCCAGCAGCTCGATTTGGGAAGAGACCCAGTACTTC. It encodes CASSSIWEETQYF.

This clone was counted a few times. CDR3 DNA: TGTGCCAGCAGGGCCGGGACAGTGGGCAAAGCTTTCTTT. Translated: CASRAGTVGKAFF. The rearrangement links TRBV6-5 to TRBJ1-1, with 7 bases that match TRBD1. The germline V gene has CDR1 MNHEY and CDR2 SVGAGI. The CDR3 is made up of 13 amino acids. J lost 9 bases, V lost 6 bases, and 10 bases had no gene match.

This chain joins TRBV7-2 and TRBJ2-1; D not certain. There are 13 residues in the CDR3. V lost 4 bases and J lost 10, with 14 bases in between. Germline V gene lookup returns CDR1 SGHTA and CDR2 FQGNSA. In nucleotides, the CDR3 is TGTGCCAGCAGCTCTTTGCCGGGTTCCGAGCAGTTCTTC. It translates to CASSSLPGSEQFF.

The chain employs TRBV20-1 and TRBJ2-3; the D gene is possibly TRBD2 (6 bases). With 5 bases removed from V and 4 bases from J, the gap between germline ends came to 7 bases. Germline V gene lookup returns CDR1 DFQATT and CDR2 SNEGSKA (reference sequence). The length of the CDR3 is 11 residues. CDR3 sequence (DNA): TGCAGTGCTGGGACTGCAGATACGCAGTATTTT. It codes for CSAGTADTQYF.

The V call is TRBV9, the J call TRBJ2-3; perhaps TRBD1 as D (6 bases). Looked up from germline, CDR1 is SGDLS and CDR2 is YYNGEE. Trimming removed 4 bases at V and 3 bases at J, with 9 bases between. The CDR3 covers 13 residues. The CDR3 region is CASSQGPTDTQYF. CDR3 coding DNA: TGTGCCAGCAGCCAGGGGCCAACAGATACGCAGTATTTT.

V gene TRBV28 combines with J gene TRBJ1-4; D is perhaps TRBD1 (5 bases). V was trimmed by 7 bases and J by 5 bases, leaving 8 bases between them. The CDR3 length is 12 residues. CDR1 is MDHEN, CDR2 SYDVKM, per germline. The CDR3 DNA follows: TGTGCCAGCAACGGGGGAAATGAAAAACTGTTTTTT. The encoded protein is CASNGGNEKLFF.

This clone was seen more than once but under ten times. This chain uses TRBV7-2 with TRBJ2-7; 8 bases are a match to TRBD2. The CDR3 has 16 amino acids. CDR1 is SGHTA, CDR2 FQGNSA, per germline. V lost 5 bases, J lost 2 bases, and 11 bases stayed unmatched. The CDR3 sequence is CASSERGGGLTYEQYF. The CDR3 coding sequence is TGTGCCAGCAGCGAACGGGGCGGGGGGCTAACCTACGAGCAGTACTTC. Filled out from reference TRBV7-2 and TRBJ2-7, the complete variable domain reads GAGVSQSPSNKVTEKGKDVELRCDPISGHTALYWYRQSLGQGLEFLIYFQGNSAPDKSGLPSDRFSAERTGGSVSTLTIQRTQQEDSAVYLCASSERGGGLTYEQYFGPGTRLTVT.

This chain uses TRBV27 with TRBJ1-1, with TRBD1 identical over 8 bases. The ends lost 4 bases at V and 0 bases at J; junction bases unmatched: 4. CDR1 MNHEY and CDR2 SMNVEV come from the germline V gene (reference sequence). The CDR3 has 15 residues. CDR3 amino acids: CASSSRQGLNTEAFF. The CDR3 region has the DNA TGTGCCAGCAGTTCGAGACAGGGGTTGAACACTGAAGCTTTCTTT.

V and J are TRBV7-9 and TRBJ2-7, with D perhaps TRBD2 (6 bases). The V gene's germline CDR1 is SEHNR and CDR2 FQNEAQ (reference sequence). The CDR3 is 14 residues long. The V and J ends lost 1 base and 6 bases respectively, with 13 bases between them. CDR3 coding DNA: TGTGCCAGCAGCTTAGACGGGGGATTGGGCGAGCAGTACTTC. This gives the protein CASSLDGGLGEQYF.

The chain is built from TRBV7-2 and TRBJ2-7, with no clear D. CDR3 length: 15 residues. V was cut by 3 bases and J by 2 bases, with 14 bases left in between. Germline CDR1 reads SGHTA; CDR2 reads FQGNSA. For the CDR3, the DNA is TGTGCCAGCAGCTTCCCTATTGGACCAGCCTACGAGCAGTACTTC. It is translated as CASSFPIGPAYEQYF.

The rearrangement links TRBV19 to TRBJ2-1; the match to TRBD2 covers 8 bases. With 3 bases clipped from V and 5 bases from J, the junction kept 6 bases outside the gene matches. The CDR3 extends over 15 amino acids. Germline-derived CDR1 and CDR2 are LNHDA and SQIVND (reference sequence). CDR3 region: CASSMMGGGNNEQFF. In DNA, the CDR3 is TGTGCCAGTAGTATGATGGGCGGGGGGAACAATGAGCAGTTCTTC. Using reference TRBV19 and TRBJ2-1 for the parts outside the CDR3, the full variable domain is DGGITQSPKYLFRKEGQNVTLSCEQNLNHDAMYWYRQDPGQGLRLIYYSQIVNDFQKGDIAEGYSVSREKKESFPLTVTSAQKNPTAFYLCASSMMGGGNNEQFFGPGTRLTVL.

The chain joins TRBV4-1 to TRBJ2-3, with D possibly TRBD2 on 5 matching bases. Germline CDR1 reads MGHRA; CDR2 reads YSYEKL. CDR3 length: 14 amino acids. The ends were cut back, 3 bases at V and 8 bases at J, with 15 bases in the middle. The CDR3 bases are TGCGCCAGCAGCCAGCTAGCAGGATTGGGTACGCAGTATTTT. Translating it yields CASSQLAGLGTQYF.